The clone carrying this TCR beta chain occurred once. The target antigen is unknown. This entry belongs to a study of a mutant IDH1 vaccine in newly diagnosed glioma. Across the study: A roughly 62% male, roughly 40% female split and a mean age of 40.4 years characterized treated patients. The study held visit V12 at week 35 and visit V13 at week 47.

The repertoire was sequenced with immunoSEQ multiplex PCR; TCRdb's copy has only in-frame clones and lacks some. Here the sample spans under 60,000 clones, 60% to 85% being singletons. Time point reported: week 35, safety follow-up. Topical imiquimod accompanied each vaccine dose, which consisted of 300 ug of mutant IDH1 20-mer peptide. During weeks 1, 3, 5, 7, 11, 15, 19 and 23, patients received eight vaccinations. The CDR3 has 13 residues. The V end was cut by 5 bases, the J end by 5 bases, with 12 bases between. Germline V gene lookup returns CDR1 LNHDA and CDR2 SQIVND (reference sequence). The genes are TRBV19 and TRBJ1-1; possibly TRBD1 for D (6 bases). The sequence came from a middle-aged man with glioma. Sequenced material: PBMCs, taken from a glioma patient whose treatment included an IDH1 peptide vaccine. DNA of the CDR3: TGTGCCAGTAGTGATATACAGGGAACTGAAGCTTTCTTT. Translating gives CASSDIQGTEAFF.